The 23 T cell receptor beta chains below were found in one sample sequenced in a study of blood T cells in healthy people across ages. For the second PCR, which ran for about 7 to 11 cycles, a sample-barcoded 5' primer and a J-beta primer mix were used. TCRdb analysed the 5' RACE reads with MiXCR anew, one entry per CDR3 protein. The sample consists of approximately 800,000 distinct CDR3 sequences, approximately 25% of them appearing once. The data were also submitted as part of a second study, on T cells of mothers and their children.

Sequenced input: blood. All receptors derive from a boy between 5 and 17 years old in good health.

This clonotype turned up a few times. CDR3 sequence (DNA): TGTGCCAGCAGCTTAGTGCCGACCGGGACAGGGAAGGAGACCCAGTACTTC. This encodes CASSLVPTGTGKETQYF. The chain links TRBV7-6 to TRBJ2-5, with TRBD1 matching 9 bases. Germline CDR1 reads SGHVS; CDR2 reads FNYEAQ. The CDR3 has 17 amino acids. J was trimmed by 5 bases and V by 1 base; bases with no gene match: 11.

The chain joins TRBV6-6 to TRBJ1-1, with no clear D. The CDR3 totals 14 residues. The V and J ends lost 3 bases and 7 bases respectively, with 15 bases between them. Germline-derived CDR1 and CDR2 are MNHNY and SVGAGI (reference sequence). This CDR3 reads CASSYLLSGIEAFF. CDR3 bases: TGTGCCAGCAGTTATCTTCTCTCGGGTATTGAAGCTTTCTTT.

This clonotype turned up a few times. This rearrangement joins TRBV7-9 to TRBJ1-4; 11 nucleotides agree with TRBD1. V lost 5 bases, J lost 3 bases, and 8 bases stayed unmatched. Per germline, CDR1 SEHNR and CDR2 FQNEAQ (reference sequence). This CDR3 is 17 amino acids long. The CDR3 region is CASSPGQGAFANEKLFF. The CDR3 region has the DNA TGTGCCAGCAGCCCTGGACAGGGGGCGTTCGCTAATGAAAAACTGTTTTTT.

As concerns this clonotype: An end of the junction differs from the germline gene, which may be a read error. V usage is TRBV6-6 and J usage is TRBJ1-2; D is uncertain. The CDR3 loop spans 17 amino acids. CDR1 and CDR2 from the germline V gene are MNHNY and SVGAGI (reference sequence). The CDR3 region is CASSYREDGSANYGYTF. In DNA, the CDR3 is TGCGCCAGCAGCTACCGAGAGGACGGCTCAGCTAACTATGGCTACACCTTC.

The chain uses TRBV18 and TRBJ2-2; D uncertain. V was shortened by 1 base and J by 3 bases, with 3 bases between the two germline ends. The CDR3 is 13 amino acids. The germline V gene has CDR1 KGHSH and CDR2 LQKENI. CDR3 amino acids: CASSPLHTGELFF. The CDR3 nucleotides are TGTGCCAGCTCACCACTTCACACCGGGGAGCTGTTTTTT.

Many counts were recorded for this clonotype. The V and J genes are TRBV7-2 and TRBJ2-3, with TRBD2 matching over 8 bases. With V trimmed by 0 bases and J by 5 bases, 7 bases remained unmatched. From germline, CDR1 is SGHTA and CDR2 FQGNSA. The CDR3 sequence is 16 residues long. CDR3 in amino acids: CASSLAGLGSGDTQYF. CDR3 DNA sequence: TGTGCCAGCAGCTTAGCGGGACTAGGGAGTGGAGATACGCAGTATTTT.

This clonotype was counted only a few times. The chain couples TRBV6-1 to TRBJ2-1, with TRBD2 matching 11 bases. CDR1 is MNHNS, CDR2 SASEGT, per germline. The CDR3 sequence is 15 residues long. V gave up 5 bases and J gave up 7 bases; unmatched junction bases: 7. The CDR3 spells CASSTLAGVINEQFF. CDR3 DNA: TGTGCCAGCAGTACACTAGCGGGAGTGATAAATGAGCAGTTCTTC.

The chain carries TRBV5-5 and TRBJ1-2, with TRBD1 matching 8 bases. Germline V gives CDR1 SGHKS, CDR2 YYEKEE (reference sequence). The CDR3 covers 16 residues. Trimming removed 4 bases from V and 0 bases from J; junction bases left unmatched: 8. The CDR3 region has the DNA TGTGCCAGCAGCCGAGACAGGGGAGGGCCTAACTATGGCTACACCTTC. This codes for CASSRDRGGPNYGYTF.

The gene calls are TRBV6-2 or TRBV6-3 and TRBJ2-1, with 8 nucleotides matching TRBD1. This CDR3 region has 15 residues. Trimming cost V 4 bases and J 2 bases; bases outside gene matches: 4. Germline V gives CDR1 MNHEY, CDR2 SVGEGT. CDR3 DNA: TGTGCCAGCAGTTTACAGGGGGGCACCTACAATGAGCAGTTCTTC. This codes for CASSLQGGTYNEQFF.

This clonotype was detected a few times. The chain employs TRBV7-8 and TRBJ2-3; D is unclear. CDR1 and CDR2 from the germline V gene are SGHVS and FQNEAQ. With 5 bases removed from V and 7 bases from J, the gap between germline ends came to 13 bases. CDR3 length: 13 residues. The CDR3 bases are TGTGCCAGCAGCCCCTTTGCGCCATATACGCAGTATTTT. As protein: CASSPFAPYTQYF.

The V and J genes are TRBV7-9 and TRBJ2-7; the D is unclear. The CDR3 loop spans 14 amino acids. V lost 6 bases to trimming and J lost 2 bases, with 14 bases between them. CDR1 and CDR2 (germline): SEHNR, FQNEAQ (reference sequence). The CDR3 coding sequence is TGTGCCAGCAGAAGCCCTCATTCCACCTACGAGCAGTACTTC. This gives the protein CASRSPHSTYEQYF.

This clonotype was detected only a few times. J is TRBJ1-4 and V is TRBV7-2, with 8 bases lining up with TRBD1. The V and J ends lost 5 bases and 8 bases, in that order; junction bases with no gene match: 7. The CDR3 sequence is 14 residues long. Germline V lookup: CDR1 SGHTA, CDR2 FQGNSA. The CDR3 DNA is TGTGCCAGCAGCCAGGACAGGGATACGGAAAAACTGTTTTTT. Protein sequence: CASSQDRDTEKLFF.

The V gene is TRBV12-3 or TRBV12-4, the J gene TRBJ1-3; D gene ambiguous. The CDR3 extends over 15 amino acids. V was cut by 3 bases and J by 4 bases, with 13 bases left in between. CDR3 region: CASSFQELLGNTIYF. CDR3 in DNA: TGTGCCAGCAGTTTTCAGGAGCTTCTCGGAAACACCATATATTTT.

This clonotype showed up just once. The genes are TRBV20-1 and TRBJ2-7; D unclear. V lost 3 bases and J 2 bases, leaving 8 bases between the germline ends. Germline values: CDR1 DFQATT, CDR2 SNEGSKA (reference sequence). The CDR3 length is 12 residues. CDR3 nucleotides: TGCAGTGCTAGTTCAAAAACCTACGAGCAGTACTTC. Translation: CSASSKTYEQYF.

This clonotype was picked up a small number of times. The V gene is TRBV20-1, the J gene TRBJ2-2, with D perhaps assigned TRBD1 or TRBD2 (5 bases each). Trimming pared 0 bases from V and 3 bases from J, leaving 20 bases between. The CDR3 covers 18 residues. Germline-derived CDR1 and CDR2 are DFQATT and SNEGSKA (reference sequence). The CDR3 DNA follows: TGCAGTGCTAGAGATGAGGGCATCAGCAGGGTGGACACCGGGGAGCTGTTTTTT. It specifies CSARDEGISRVDTGELFF.

The chain uses TRBV6-6 and TRBJ2-1; the D gene is possibly TRBD1 (6 bases). The CDR3 contains 13 residues. V lost 8 bases and J 4 bases, leaving 12 bases between the germline ends. Germline-derived CDR1 and CDR2 are MNHNY and SVGAGI (reference sequence). CDR3 nucleotide sequence: TGTGCCAGCGGGCGACAGGTTTACAATGAGCAGTTCTTC. It codes for CASGRQVYNEQFF.

The chain joins TRBV20-1 to TRBJ2-1, with D perhaps TRBD2 (6 bases). Germline assignment: CDR1 DFQATT and CDR2 SNEGSKA (reference sequence). The CDR3 is 15 residues long. V was cut by 0 bases and J by 5 bases, with 14 bases left in between. Here the CDR3 DNA reads TGCAGTGCTAGAGAGGCGGCTAGCGCAAACAATGAGCAGTTCTTC. Amino acid sequence: CSAREAASANNEQFF.

V and J are TRBV20-1 and TRBJ1-2, with TRBD1 matching 9 bases. The CDR3 covers 15 residues. Germline lookup yields CDR1 DFQATT and CDR2 SNEGSKA (reference sequence). V was clipped by 0 bases and J by 10 bases; unmatched bases: 12. Written as DNA, the CDR3 is TGCAGTGCTAGAGACATCGACAGGGGGTCTATGGACTACACCTTC. Translation gives CSARDIDRGSMDYTF.

The gene calls are TRBV6-6 and TRBJ1-2; no definite D call. Trimming stripped 2 bases from V and 4 bases from J, with 14 bases between. This CDR3 comprises 15 residues. Germline CDR1 MNHNY, CDR2 SVGAGI (reference sequence). In DNA form, the CDR3 reads TGTGCCAGCAGTTACGCGGACGGGGTGGCCTATGGCTACACCTTC. Translation: CASSYADGVAYGYTF.

This clonotype was counted a few times. This chain uses TRBV2 with TRBJ1-1; TRBD1 matches 8 bases. Germline-derived CDR1 and CDR2 are SNHLY and FYNNEI. Germline trimming cut 1 base from V and 3 bases from J; bases unmatched to any gene: 4. This CDR3 region has 15 residues. CDR3 nucleotide sequence: TGTGCCAGCAGTGAAGTGGCAGGGGGCTACACTGAAGCTTTCTTT. Residues: CASSEVAGGYTEAFF. The whole variable domain, remainder taken from reference TRBV2 and TRBJ1-1, is EPEVTQTPSHQVTQMGQEVILRCVPISNHLYFYWYRQILGQKVEFLVSFYNNEISEKSEIFDDQFSVERPDGSNFTLKIRSTKLEDSAMYFCASSEVAGGYTEAFFGQGTRLTVV.

This clonotype came up a few times. The CDR3, as DNA: TGTGCTAGTGGAACTGTCCGGGGGACAGATACGCAGTATTTT. Amino acid sequence: CASGTVRGTDTQYF. This rearrangement joins TRBV12-5 to TRBJ2-3; tentatively, D is TRBD2 (6 bases). The CDR3 covers 14 residues. Trimming left V 6 bases short and J 3 bases short, with 13 bases between. CDR1 and CDR2 (germline): LGHNT, FRNRAP.

This clonotype was seen a few times. The chain has TRBV20-1 and TRBJ2-1, with D perhaps matching TRBD2 (5 bases). V was clipped by 0 bases and J by 3 bases, with 12 bases between them. CDR1 is DFQATT, CDR2 SNEGSKA, per germline (reference sequence). The CDR3 spans 15 residues. CDR3 region: CSARDSAGVYNEQFF. The CDR3 DNA is TGCAGTGCTAGAGATTCCGCGGGCGTCTACAATGAGCAGTTCTTC.

The chain carries TRBV6-1 and TRBJ2-7; 13 nucleotides line up with TRBD2. This CDR3 has 16 amino acids. The germline CDR1 and CDR2 sequences are MNHNS and SASEGT. The V segment lost 6 bases and the J segment 2 bases; nucleotides outside the gene matches: 7. This chain's CDR3 is CASRGTSGTLAYEQYF. The CDR3 nucleotides read TGTGCCAGCAGGGGGACTAGCGGGACCCTTGCCTACGAGCAGTACTTC.